What follows is one TCR beta chain and its context. Profiling relied on immunoSEQ multiplex PCR, and the TCRdb table lists in-frame clones only, not all of them. The profile shows 75,000 to 95,000 clones, more than 90% of them singletons. CDR3 length: 15 amino acids. V dropped 1 base and J dropped 5; count of bases not matched to a gene: 5. Per the germline V gene, CDR1 is SGHDT and CDR2 is YYEEEE. The data stem from a study of PD-L1 blockade in urothelial cancer. The genes are TRBV5-6 and TRBJ2-5; 10 nucleotides line up with TRBD1. This TCR came from a man in his sixties with urothelial cancer. The sample here was PBMCs, taken around atezolizumab (anti-PD-L1) treatment. The CDR3: CASSLPPGQGETQYF. The CDR3 DNA sequence: TGTGCCAGCAGCTTGCCGCCGGGACAGGGGGAGACCCAGTACTTC. Full variable domain (remainder filled in from reference TRBV5-6 and TRBJ2-5): DAGVTQSPTHLIKTRGQQVTLRCSPKSGHDTVSWYQQALGQGPQFIFQYYEEEERQRGNFPDRFSGHQFPNYSSELNVNALLLGDSALYLCASSLPPGQGETQYFGPGTRLLVL.